The 14 T cell receptor beta chains given below trace back to one sample, sequenced in a study of tumor-infiltrating lymphocytes in primary liver carcinoma. Germline DNA was also extracted, and blood RNA derived from unsorted whole blood. TCR beta cDNA was prepared out of about 530 ng total RNA by means of a constant-region primer. Libraries for TCR beta were built through three nested multiplex PCR rounds, which together made up a slightly modified ARM-PCR procedure. TRBV1-TRBV30 forward and Cbeta reverse primers drove the first two roughly 11-cycle rounds. One entry per CDR3 protein, called by TCRdb with MiXCR from the multiplex PCR reads. The table includes about 330,000 distinct CDR3 sequences, almost 65% detected once. Sequenced: peripheral blood. These receptors originate from a man between 35 and 55 years old with primary liver carcinoma and hepatitis B virus infection.

With respect to this clonotype: Since a much larger clone is just one base distant, this may be a read error. CDR3 sequence: CVSSQEASGNYGYTF. In nucleotides, the CDR3 is TGCGTCAGCAGCCAAGAGGCCTCGGGGAACTATGGCTACACCTTC. The J gene is TRBJ1-2, the V gene TRBV4-3; no firm D call. CDR1 and CDR2 (germline): LGHNA, YSLEER. This CDR3 region has 15 residues.

Notes on this clonotype: Given a much more abundant clone one base away, this may be a read error. CDR3 sequence (DNA): TGCGCCAGCAGTCCCGGGAGGGAGTTGGATGAGCACTTCTTC. Its protein is CASSPGRELDEHFF. The chain has TRBV10-1 and TRBJ2-1, with TRBD2 identical over 8 bases. The length of the CDR3 is 14 residues. Per the germline V gene, CDR1 is WNHNN and CDR2 is SYGVQD (reference sequence).

This clonotype was recorded many times. The chain is built from TRBV6-1 and TRBJ2-7; the D gene is possibly TRBD1 (6 bases). Germline values: CDR1 MNHNS, CDR2 SASEGT. The V end lost 4 bases, the J end lost 3 bases, and 16 bases lay between the germline ends. The CDR3 contains 15 residues. The chain's CDR3 is CASSVWTETVYEQYF. In DNA form, the CDR3 reads TGTGCCAGCAGTGTATGGACAGAGACCGTCTACGAGCAGTACTTC.

With regard to this clonotype: This may stem from a read error, because a much larger clone lies one nucleotide away. This chain links TRBV6-2 or TRBV6-3 with TRBJ1-5; unclear D gene. Trimming took 7 bases from V and 1 from J, leaving 11 bases between them. Per germline, CDR1 MNHEY and CDR2 SVGEGT. The CDR3 runs to 14 residues. The CDR3 region is CASTPELSNQPQHF. As DNA, the CDR3 is TGTGCCAGCACCCCCGAATTAAGCAATCAGCCCCAGCATTTT.

As for this clonotype: A much larger clone differs by one base, so this may be a read error. The rearrangement uses TRBV6-1 and TRBJ2-7; possible D gene TRBD2, 6 bases. The CDR3 extends over 13 amino acids. Germline CDR1 and CDR2: MNHNS and SASEGT. V was shortened by 6 bases and J by 5 bases, with 14 bases between the two germline ends. CDR3: CASRTIGSHEQYF. CDR3 nucleotides: TGTGCCAGCAGGACTATCGGGAGCCACGAGCAGTACTTC.

This clonotype was seen a few times. The chain joins TRBV5-5 to TRBJ2-5; the D gene is possibly TRBD1 (6 bases). V lost 4 bases to trimming and J lost 2 bases, with 15 bases between them. The CDR3 covers 15 residues. Germline CDR1 and CDR2: SGHKS and YYEKEE (reference sequence). Here the CDR3 reads CASSHVGQPQETQYF. As DNA, the CDR3 is TGTGCCAGCAGCCACGTCGGACAGCCGCAAGAGACCCAGTACTTC.

The chain couples TRBV2 to TRBJ2-7; TRBD2 agrees at 8 bases. Germline V gives CDR1 SNHLY, CDR2 FYNNEI. J was trimmed by 4 bases and V by 2 bases; bases with no gene match: 7. The CDR3 is 15 residues long. For the CDR3, the DNA is TGTGCCAGCAGTGAACTAGCGGGTCCTGCTTACGAGCAGTACTTC. This codes for CASSELAGPAYEQYF. Filled out from reference TRBV2 and TRBJ2-7, the complete variable domain reads EPEVTQTPSHQVTQMGQEVILRCVPISNHLYFYWYRQILGQKVEFLVSFYNNEISEKSEIFDDQFSVERPDGSNFTLKIRSTKLEDSAMYFCASSELAGPAYEQYFGPGTRLTVT.

The gene calls are TRBV6-5 and TRBJ1-5, with D possibly being TRBD1 (5 bases). CDR1 is MNHEY, CDR2 SVGAGI, per germline. Between the trimmed V and J ends, which lost 6 bases and 3 bases, there was a span of 12 bases. The CDR3 length is 14 residues. The CDR3 sequence is CASRGRGHNQPQHF. The CDR3 DNA is TGTGCCAGCAGGGGGCGGGGTCACAATCAGCCCCAGCATTTT.

Of note for this clonotype: The junction differs from germline at one of its ends, possibly a read error. The V gene is TRBV11-2, the J gene TRBJ1-2, with D possibly TRBD1 on 5 matching bases. The CDR3 runs to 14 residues. Germline V gene lookup returns CDR1 SGHAT and CDR2 FQNNGV. The CDR3, as DNA: TGTGCCAGCAGTTTAGGGCGGGGGAACTATGGCTACGCCTTC. Protein sequence: CASSLGRGNYGYAF.

A single count supports this clonotype. V and J are TRBV11-1 and TRBJ2-7, with D possibly called TRBD1 or TRBD2 (5 bases each). CDR3 length equals 14 residues. The V gene lost 10 bases and the J gene lost 0 bases, with 16 bases spanning the gap. Germline V gene sequence: CDR1 SGHAT, CDR2 FQDESV (reference sequence). The CDR3 loop is CANRTGTFSYEQYF. As DNA, the CDR3 is TGTGCCAACAGAACCGGGACCTTCTCCTACGAGCAGTACTTC.

This clonotype was picked up one time. The CDR3 carries no conserved terminal phenylalanine or tryptophan, so it likely arises from a read error. The genes are TRBV11-3 and TRBJ2-1; D not resolved. Deletions cut 5 bases from V and 12 bases from J, with 17 bases between. CDR1 and CDR2 (germline): SGHNT, YENEEA. This CDR3 contains 13 residues. This CDR3 reads CASSPSDQCRQFI. The DNA for the CDR3 is TGTGCCAGCAGCCCGTCGGATCAGTGCCGGCAGTTCATC.

In regard to this clonotype: One junction end disagrees with the germline gene, perhaps due to a read error. The chain recombines TRBV11-2 with TRBJ2-7, with D possibly matching TRBD2 (5 bases). Germline V gene data show CDR1 as SGHAT and CDR2 as FQNNGV. CDR3 length equals 14 residues. The CDR3 region has the DNA TGTGCCAGCAGCTTAAGTGACATGGGTAGGGAGCAATACTTC. It codes for CASSLSDMGREQYF.

The chain recombines TRBV2 with TRBJ1-4, with 10 bases aligning to TRBD1. V lost 6 bases, J lost 10 bases, and 5 bases stayed unmatched. The CDR3 spans 13 residues. CDR1 SNHLY and CDR2 FYNNEI come from the germline V gene. CDR3: CASRGTGEGKLFF. The CDR3 DNA sequence: TGTGCCAGCAGAGGGACAGGGGAGGGAAAACTGTTTTTT.

For this clonotype: Since a much larger clone is just one base distant, this may be a read error. V is TRBV29-1 and J is TRBJ2-7; D ambiguous. The CDR3 loop spans 11 amino acids. V lost 3 bases and J 3 bases, leaving 6 bases between the germline ends. Per germline, CDR1 SQVTM and CDR2 ANQGSEA. The CDR3: CSVEGDYEQYF. DNA for the CDR3: TGCAGCGTTGAGGGTGACTACGAGCAGTACTTC.